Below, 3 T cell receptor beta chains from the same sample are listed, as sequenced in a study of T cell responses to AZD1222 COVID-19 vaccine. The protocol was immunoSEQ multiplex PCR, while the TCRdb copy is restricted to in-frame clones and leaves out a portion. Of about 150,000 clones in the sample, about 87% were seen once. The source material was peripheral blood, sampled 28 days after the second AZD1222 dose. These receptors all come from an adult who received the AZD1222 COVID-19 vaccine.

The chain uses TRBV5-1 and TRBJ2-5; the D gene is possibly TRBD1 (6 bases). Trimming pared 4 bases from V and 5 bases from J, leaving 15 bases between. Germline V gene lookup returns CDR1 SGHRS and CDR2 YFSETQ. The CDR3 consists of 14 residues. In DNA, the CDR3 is TGCGCCAGCAGCCCGGGGACACGGCTGGAGACCCAGTACTTC. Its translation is CASSPGTRLETQYF.

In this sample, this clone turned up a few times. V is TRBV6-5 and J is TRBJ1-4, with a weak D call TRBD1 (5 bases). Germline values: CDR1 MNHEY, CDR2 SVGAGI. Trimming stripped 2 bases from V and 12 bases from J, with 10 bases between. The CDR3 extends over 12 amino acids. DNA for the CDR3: TGTGCCAGCAGTTACGGGGACGATGAACTGTTTTTT. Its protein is CASSYGDDELFF.

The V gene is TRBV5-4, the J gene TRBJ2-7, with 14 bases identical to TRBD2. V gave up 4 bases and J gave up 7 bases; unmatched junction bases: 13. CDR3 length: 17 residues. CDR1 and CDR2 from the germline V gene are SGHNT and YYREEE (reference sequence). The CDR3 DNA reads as TGTGCCAGCAGCATGGGACTAGCGGGAGCAATCCAGGGGGAGCAGTACTTC. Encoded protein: CASSMGLAGAIQGEQYF.